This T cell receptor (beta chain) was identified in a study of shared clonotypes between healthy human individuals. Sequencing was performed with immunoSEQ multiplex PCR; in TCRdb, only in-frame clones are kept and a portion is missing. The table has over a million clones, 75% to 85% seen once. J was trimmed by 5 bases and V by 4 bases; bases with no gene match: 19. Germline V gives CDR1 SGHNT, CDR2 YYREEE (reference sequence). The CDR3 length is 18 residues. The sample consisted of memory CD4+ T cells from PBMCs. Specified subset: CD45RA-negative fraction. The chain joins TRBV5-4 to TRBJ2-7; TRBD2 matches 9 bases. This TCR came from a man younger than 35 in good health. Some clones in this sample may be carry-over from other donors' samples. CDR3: CASSVLLGAGLARNEQYF. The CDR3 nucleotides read TGTGCCAGCAGCGTCCTATTGGGGGCGGGACTAGCCAGGAACGAGCAGTACTTC.